The sequence of this T cell receptor (beta chain) was determined in a study of shared clonotypes between healthy human individuals. Looking at the study overall: Donors were two women and three men aged 18 to 49.

This CDR3 has 15 amino acids. Germline assignment: CDR1 SGHRS and CDR2 YFSETQ. V was pared by 5 bases and J by 1 base, with 15 bases between. Generated by immunoSEQ multiplex PCR, the TCRdb table keeps only in-frame clones and is missing some. The sample consists of approximately 320,000 clones, around 74% of them appearing once. This clone is a singleton in its sample. J is TRBJ2-5 and V is TRBV5-1; D possibly corresponds to TRBD1 (5 bases). The sample taken for sequencing was memory CD4+ T cells sorted from blood. The subset was: CD45RA-negative fraction. The receptor comes from a man younger than 45 in good health. CDR3 in amino acids: CASSIGDFSQETQYF. In DNA, the CDR3 is TGCGCCAGCAGTATAGGGGATTTCTCCCAAGAGACCCAGTACTTC.